This T cell receptor (beta chain) was sequenced during a study of blood T cell repertoires in COVID-19. Study details: Samples representing acute and convalescent COVID-19 were sourced from the United States, Italy and Spain. Sources were T cells, B-cell-depleted T cells, or PBMCs; the material itself was cDNA or gDNA.

Sequencing used immunoSEQ multiplex PCR; TCRdb keeps in-frame clones, though not all of them. The data contain a few hundred thousand clones, approximately 83% of them seen just once; the ten biggest clones take up approximately 10%. This TCR came from an older woman with acute or convalescent COVID-19. The sample comprised peripheral blood.

CDR3 coding DNA: TGCGCCAGCAGCGGCCAGATAAGCACAGATACGCAGTATTTT. It codes for CASSGQISTDTQYF. The chain combines TRBV5-1 with TRBJ2-3; D gene uncertain. The CDR3 has 14 amino acids. CDR1 is SGHRS, CDR2 YFSETQ, per germline. Trimming removed 4 bases at V and 0 bases at J, with 9 bases between. The variable domain in full, with the rest retrieved from reference TRBV5-1 and TRBJ2-3, is KAGVTQTPRYLIKTRGQQVTLSCSPISGHRSVSWYQQTPGQGLQFLFEYFSETQRNKGNFPGRFSGRQFSNSRSEMNVSTLELGDSALYLCASSGQISTDTQYFGPGTRLTVL.